This is a list of T cell receptor beta chains from one sample in a study of neurological immune-mediated disorders. TCRdb recomputed calls from the 5' RACE reads with MiXCR, one row per CDR3 protein. There are approximately 60,000 distinct CDR3 sequences in the sample; roughly 3.5% occur only once, and about 3.1% lies in the top ten. Specimen: PBMCs. The source of these receptors is a woman aged 30 to 39 with multiple sclerosis. Both conserved end residues are part of each CDR3. Each record gives: J gene, D gene, clone size, V gene, CDR3 DNA, CDR3 protein. A D gene is named only where the DNA matches it firmly. A clone size is listed for some rows: how often the clone was seen (once, few, many), or a class if it is expanded.

>TRBJ1-1|.|many|TRBV20-1
TGCAGTGCTAGAGTTTTTACAGCTCCTCAGAACACTGAAGCTTTCTTT
CSARVFTAPQNTEAFF
>TRBJ2-1|.|many|TRBV7-2
TGTGCCAGCAGGCAAGCGGGCACTGAGCAGTTCTTC
CASRQAGTEQFF
>TRBJ2-5|.|many|TRBV5-1
TGCGCCAGCAGCCAACAGGGACGAGAGACCCAGTACTTC
CASSQQGRETQYF
>TRBJ2-1|.|many|TRBV3-1
TGTGCCAGCAGCCGCGGACAGTCGAGCTCCTACAATGAGCAGTTCTTC
CASSRGQSSSYNEQFF
>TRBJ2-5|TRBD1|many|TRBV29-1
TGCAGCGTTGAAGGGACAGGGTTTTGGCAAGAGACCCAGTACTTC
CSVEGTGFWQETQYF
>TRBJ2-2|.|few|TRBV10-2
TGCGCCAGCAGTAAGACCAGGGTCGGGTCGACCGGGGAGCTGTTTTTT
CASSKTRVGSTGELFF
>TRBJ1-5|.|few|TRBV5-6
TGTGCCAGCAGCTTGCTACAGGGAAGCAATCAGCCCCAGAATTTT
CASSLLQGSNQPQNF
>TRBJ2-1|.|many|TRBV29-1
TGCAGCGTTGCAGTTAGAGGGGGGCACAATGAGCAGTTCTTC
CSVAVRGGHNEQFF
>TRBJ2-7|.|many|TRBV20-1
TGCAGTGCCAGGGGGAGGGCCAAGACCGAGCAGTACTTC
CSARGRAKTEQYF
>TRBJ2-3|.|many|TRBV5-1
TGCGCCAGCAGCTTGGGTCAGGCGGACACAGATACGCAGTATTTT
CASSLGQADTDTQYF
>TRBJ2-7|TRBD1|many|TRBV10-2
TGCGCCAGCAGGGGGGACAGCCTCTACGAGCAGTACTTC
CASRGDSLYEQYF
>TRBJ2-1|.|many|TRBV7-2
TGTGCCAGCAGCCAGGGGGGCCTTGAGCAGTTCTTC
CASSQGGLEQFF
>TRBJ1-6|.|many|TRBV18
TGTGCCAGCTCTCCAATTGGGTCACCCCTCCACTTT
CASSPIGSPLHF
>TRBJ2-1|.|.|TRBV7-9
TGTGCCAGCAGCCCTACCCGGTCGAGCTCCTACAATGAGCAGTTCTTC
CASSPTRSSSYNEQFF
>TRBJ1-2|.|many|TRBV5-6
TGTGCCAGCAGCCCCCAGGGTATCGGCTACACCTTC
CASSPQGIGYTF